This paragraph reports one T cell receptor (beta chain). The antigen remains undetermined. Autoimmune disease history or systemic immunosuppression disqualified patients. Clones were read by immunoSEQ multiplex PCR, and TCRdb kept only the in-frame ones, dropping some. The sample has approximately 74,000 clones; approximately 91% are singletons. The CDR3 consists of 16 residues. Trimming at V came to 6 bases and at J to 5 bases, leaving 11 bases not matched to a gene. CDR1 is LNHDA and CDR2 is SQIVND in the germline V gene (reference sequence). The sample is drawn from a study of OX40 agonist ivuxolimab in advanced cancers. Findings and limits, study-wide: At 0.1 to 3.0 mg/kg, clonal expansion of CD4+ and CD8+ blood T cells had occurred by week 6.

The TCR was taken from an adult with an advanced solid tumor such as melanoma, head and neck, liver or kidney cancer. The genes are TRBV19 and TRBJ1-1; TRBD1 agrees at 11 bases. The sample here was CD4+ or CD8+ T cells sorted from blood, taken in a trial of the OX40 agonist ivuxolimab. CDR3 DNA sequence: TGTGCCAGTAGGGGGACAGGGGGTTTTGTTGGGACTGAAGCTTTCTTT. As protein: CASRGTGGFVGTEAFF.